Listed below are T cell receptor beta chains from one sample, sequenced in a study of shared clonotypes between healthy human individuals. Repertoires were generated with immunoSEQ multiplex PCR, while TCRdb's copy carries only in-frame clones and drops some. The table records roughly 450,000 clones, 70% to 80% of them present only once. Input material: PBMCs. Source of these receptors: a middle-aged woman in good health. Some clones in this sample may be carry-over from other donors' samples. CDR3s include the opening cysteine and the closing phenylalanine or tryptophan. Each record gives: J gene, V gene, D gene, clone size, CDR3 protein, CDR3 DNA. D genes are given only for firm matches. Some rows have no size entry. The others give once, few or many, or a class for an expanded clone.

TRBJ2-1 TRBV5-3 TRBD2 few CARSPGTNNNEQFF TGTGCCAGAAGCCCCGGGACTAACAACAATGAGCAGTTCTTC
TRBJ2-7 TRBV6-1 TRBD2 . CASSEPLSGGALYEQYF TGTGCCAGCAGTGAACCGCTTAGCGGGGGGGCTCTCTACGAGCAGTACTTC
TRBJ1-4 TRBV18 TRBD1 . CASSRRDRDEKLFF TGTGCCAGCTCACGCCGGGACAGGGATGAAAAACTGTTTTTT
TRBJ2-7 TRBV9 TRBD2 few CASSAGTSGYEQYF TGTGCCAGCAGCGCTGGGACTAGCGGCTACGAGCAGTACTTC
TRBJ1-3 TRBV18 . . CASSPGSSGNTIYF TGTGCCAGCTCACCGGGGTCCTCTGGAAACACCATATATTTT
TRBJ2-5 TRBV19 . . CASRDTQETQYF TGTGCCAGTAGGGACACCCAAGAGACCCAGTACTTC
TRBJ2-4 TRBV13 . . CASSLRLAKNIQYF TGTGCCAGCAGCTTGCGTCTAGCCAAAAACATTCAGTACTTC
TRBJ2-4 TRBV11-2 TRBD2 . CASSLEGGTSLYF TGTGCCAGCAGCTTAGAAGGAGGGACTAGTCTATACTTC
TRBJ1-2 TRBV20-1 . . CSAIYGQQYTF TGCAGTGCGATCTACGGACAGCAGTACACCTTC
TRBJ1-4 TRBV7-2 TRBD1 . CASSPRQGTNEKLFF TGTGCCAGCAGCCCCCGACAGGGAACTAATGAAAAACTGTTTTTT
TRBJ2-1 TRBV27 . . CASRRTASSEQFF TGTGCCAGCAGGAGGACTGCCTCCAGTGAGCAGTTCTTC
TRBJ1-5 TRBV28 . . CASSSSGAQFQPQHF TGTGCCAGCAGTTCCTCCGGGGCTCAATTTCAGCCCCAGCATTTT
TRBJ2-7 TRBV6-5 . . CASRQTGGGIEQYF TGTGCCAGCAGACAAACAGGGGGGGGGATTGAGCAGTACTTC
TRBJ2-5 TRBV5-6 . once CASSSSGVRAPGSQYF TGTGCCAGCAGCTCCTCCGGGGTCAGAGCTCCGGGTTCCCAGTACTTC
TRBJ1-1 TRBV6-5 . few CASTTTENTEAFF TGTGCCAGCACCACTACGGAGAACACTGAAGCTTTCTTT
TRBJ2-1 TRBV6-6 . . CASSYGGYEQFF TGTGCCAGCAGTTACGGGGGTTATGAGCAGTTCTTC
TRBJ2-6 TRBV5-1 . . CASSLDGQTGANVLTF TGCGCCAGCAGCTTGGACGGTCAAACTGGGGCCAACGTCCTGACTTTC
TRBJ2-7 TRBV7-8 . . CASSLGTASIEQYF TGTGCCAGCAGCTTAGGGACTGCCTCGATCGAGCAGTACTTC
TRBJ2-7 TRBV6-1 TRBD1 . CASSEAHGTGEYEQYF TGTGCCAGCAGTGAAGCGCACGGGACAGGCGAATACGAGCAGTACTTC
TRBJ1-2 TRBV27 . once CASSLSGGAGYTF TGTGCCAGCAGTTTATCAGGCGGAGCGGGCTACACCTTC
TRBJ2-3 TRBV4-1 . . CASSQDEWGPGDTQYF TGCGCCAGCAGCCAAGATGAGTGGGGGCCGGGGGATACGCAGTATTTT
TRBJ2-5 TRBV5-1 TRBD2 . CASSLVGSTSGRRDYGETQYF TGCGCCAGCAGCTTGGTGGGGTCTACTAGCGGGAGGAGAGATTATGGGGAGACCCAGTACTTC